These 28 T cell receptor beta chains were all obtained from the same sample, sequenced in a study of OX40 agonist ivuxolimab in advanced cancers. Profiled with immunoSEQ multiplex PCR; TCRdb holds only in-frame clones, not every one. This table holds about 25,000 clones, around 79% found once. This sample comprised CD4+ or CD8+ T cells sorted from blood, obtained in a trial of the OX40 agonist ivuxolimab. Source of these receptors: an adult with an advanced solid tumor such as melanoma, head and neck, liver or kidney cancer.

This rearrangement joins TRBV13 to TRBJ1-6; D is unclear. This CDR3 contains 14 residues. CDR1 and CDR2 from the germline V gene are PRHDT and FYEKMQ (reference sequence). V was pared by 5 bases and J by 10 bases, with 15 bases between. The CDR3 DNA follows: TGTGCCAGCAGCGTACAGATTAATAGCTCACCCCTCCACTTT. It codes for CASSVQINSSPLHF.

This clone showed up just once. The chain is built from TRBV7-9 and TRBJ2-3; 7 bases are shared with TRBD2. V was pared by 4 bases and J by 0 bases, with 13 bases of the junction left unmatched. CDR1 is SEHNR, CDR2 FQNEAQ, per germline (reference sequence). The CDR3 contains 18 residues. CDR3 DNA sequence: TGTGCCAGCAGCTCCCCCCCAAGCGGGGCCGCTAGCACAGATACGCAGTATTTT. Encoded protein: CASSSPPSGAASTDTQYF.

The rearrangement links TRBV9 to TRBJ2-1, with D perhaps assigned TRBD1 or TRBD2 (5 bases each). V gave up 0 bases and J gave up 10 bases, with 11 bases separating them. The CDR3 is 13 amino acids. The V gene's germline CDR1 is SGDLS and CDR2 YYNGEE. The DNA for the CDR3 is TGTGCCAGCAGCGTAGGAGGGGAAGGGGAGCAGTTCTTC. As protein: CASSVGGEGEQFF. Full variable domain (missing parts from reference TRBV9 and TRBJ2-1): DSGVTQTPKHLITATGQRVTLRCSPRSGDLSVYWYQQSLDQGLQFLIQYYNGEERAKGNILERFSAQQFPDLHSELNLSSLELGDSALYFCASSVGGEGEQFFGPGTRLTVL.

CDR3 residues: CASSEITSAYNSPLHF. For the CDR3, the DNA is TGTGCCAGCAGTGAAATTACGAGTGCCTATAATTCACCCCTCCACTTT. This chain uses TRBV2 with TRBJ1-6, with D unresolved. CDR3 length: 16 amino acids. Germline V gene lookup returns CDR1 SNHLY and CDR2 FYNNEI. V gave up 2 bases and J gave up 2 bases, with 10 bases separating them.

This clone has just a few counts. V and J are TRBV29-1 and TRBJ1-4; 9 bases line up with TRBD1. There are 13 residues in the CDR3. Germline V gene data show CDR1 as SQVTM and CDR2 as ANQGSEA. Trimming cost V 7 bases and J 5 bases; bases outside gene matches: 5. The CDR3 sequence is CSGGQGRNEKLFF. Written as DNA, the CDR3 is TGCAGCGGAGGACAGGGGCGGAATGAAAAACTGTTTTTT.

The V gene is TRBV28, the J gene TRBJ1-5; possible D gene TRBD1, 5 bases. Germline V gives CDR1 MDHEN, CDR2 SYDVKM. This CDR3 has 14 amino acids. Trimming stripped 6 bases from V and 1 base from J, with 10 bases between. The CDR3 nucleotides read TGTGCCAGCAGGGTGTGGGGGAGCAATCAGCCCCAGCATTTT. It is translated as CASRVWGSNQPQHF.

The chain combines TRBV19 with TRBJ2-7; 8 bases match TRBD2. Germline V gene sequence: CDR1 LNHDA, CDR2 SQIVND (reference sequence). The trim removed 5 bases at V and 3 bases at J, leaving 6 bases unmatched. This CDR3 spans 14 amino acids. This chain's CDR3 is CASSFTGGNYEQYF. Here the CDR3 DNA reads TGTGCCAGTAGTTTTACGGGAGGGAACTACGAGCAGTACTTC.

This chain joins TRBV2 and TRBJ2-1; D uncertain. Looked up from germline, CDR1 is SNHLY and CDR2 is FYNNEI. This CDR3 has 14 residues. V gave up 2 bases and J gave up 9 bases, with 14 bases separating them. This CDR3 is CASSEIGISREQFF. The CDR3 DNA is TGTGCCAGCAGTGAAATTGGAATATCTCGTGAGCAGTTCTTC.

This clone was recorded once. The chain recombines TRBV28 with TRBJ2-1, with 7 bases matching TRBD1. The J segment lost 3 bases and the V segment lost 6 bases, leaving 8 bases of the junction unmatched. Germline CDR1 and CDR2: MDHEN and SYDVKM. This CDR3 is built from 15 residues. CDR3 nucleotides: TGTGCCAGCAGAACAGACAGGGATGGCTACAATGAGCAGTTCTTC. It is translated as CASRTDRDGYNEQFF.

The chain uses TRBV5-4 and TRBJ2-2, with TRBD1 matching 10 bases. This CDR3 has 15 amino acids. Germline CDR1 and CDR2: SGHNT and YYREEE (reference sequence). Unmatched junction bases numbered 2, after V lost 1 base and J lost 5 bases. The CDR3 DNA reads TGTGCCAGCAGCTTGCCGGACAGGGGGACCGGGGAGCTGTTTTTT. Its translation is CASSLPDRGTGELFF.

CDR3 region: CASSFGASSNEQYF. CDR3 sequence (DNA): TGTGCCAGCAGTTTCGGGGCCAGTTCTAACGAGCAGTACTTC. The chain couples TRBV27 to TRBJ2-7; TRBD1 or TRBD2 may be the D gene (5 bases each). V was pared by 3 bases and J by 5 bases, with 14 bases between. Looked up from germline, CDR1 is MNHEY and CDR2 is SMNVEV (reference sequence). The CDR3 covers 14 residues.

The chain is built from TRBV6-5 and TRBJ2-7; no clear D gene. Germline CDR1 and CDR2: MNHEY and SVGAGI. The CDR3 totals 13 residues. V lost 8 bases, J lost 2 bases, and 13 bases lay in between. The CDR3 DNA is TGTGCCAGCGGGATAATCAGCACCTACGAGCAGTACTTC. Protein sequence: CASGIISTYEQYF.

V usage is TRBV28 and J usage is TRBJ2-7; weak D call: TRBD1 (6 bases). Trimming cost V 5 bases and J 5 bases, with 16 bases left between them. The CDR3 extends over 14 amino acids. CDR1 is MDHEN and CDR2 is SYDVKM in the germline V gene. DNA for the CDR3: TGTGCCAGCAGTCCAGGGGCCTCCGACCACGAGCAGTACTTC. Its translation: CASSPGASDHEQYF.

In this sample, this clone turned up once. The V and J genes are TRBV9 and TRBJ2-4, with 7 bases fitting TRBD1. The CDR3 loop spans 16 amino acids. CDR1 SGDLS and CDR2 YYNGEE come from the germline V gene. The junction had 4 bases not matched to a gene; V was cut back by 0 bases and J by 1 base. CDR3 nucleotides: TGTGCCAGCAGCGTAGGCAGGGGGTCGGCCAAAAACATTCAGTACTTC. It encodes CASSVGRGSAKNIQYF.

The chain couples TRBV7-9 to TRBJ2-3; 13 nucleotides match TRBD2. Germline loops: CDR1 SEHNR, CDR2 FQNEAQ (reference sequence). V shed 5 bases and J 2 bases; nucleotides not matched to a gene: 4. CDR3 size: 16 residues. Written as DNA, the CDR3 is TGTGCCAGCAGCCCGGGACTAGCGGGGTCCACAGATACGCAGTATTTT. Translated: CASSPGLAGSTDTQYF.

The rearrangement links TRBV4-1 to TRBJ1-4; a possible D gene is TRBD1 (5 bases). V was pared by 3 bases and J by 2 bases, with 13 bases between. Germline CDR1 MGHRA, CDR2 YSYEKL. The CDR3 contains 16 residues. The DNA of the CDR3 is TGCGCCAGCAGCCAGGAGTCCGGGGCGACTAATGAAAAACTGTTTTTT. Translating it yields CASSQESGATNEKLFF.

The chain couples TRBV5-6 to TRBJ2-1, with D maybe TRBD1 (5 bases). This CDR3 is 13 amino acids long. From germline, CDR1 is SGHDT and CDR2 YYEEEE. V lost 4 bases, J lost 9 bases, and 14 bases lay in between. CDR3 nucleotides: TGTGCCAGCAGCAAAAGTCCCACAGGTGAGCAGTTCTTC. As protein: CASSKSPTGEQFF.

The J gene is TRBJ1-5, the V gene TRBV2, with TRBD1 identical over 11 bases. Unmatched junction bases numbered 5, after V lost 7 bases and J lost 3 bases. Germline CDR1 SNHLY, CDR2 FYNNEI. This CDR3 has 15 amino acids. CDR3 in amino acids: CASTGTGGINQPQHF. The CDR3 coding sequence is TGTGCCAGCACGGGGACAGGGGGAATCAATCAGCCCCAGCATTTT.

The V gene is TRBV21-1, the J gene TRBJ2-7. TRBV21-1 is labeled a pseudogene. The CDR3 spans 9 residues. CDR3 nucleotide sequence: TGTGCCAGAATGATCCGGCAGTACTTC. This translates into CARMIRQYF.

V is TRBV5-4 and J is TRBJ2-7, with a tentative D call TRBD1 (6 bases). V lost 1 base and J 2 bases, leaving 10 bases between the germline ends. Germline V gene lookup returns CDR1 SGHNT and CDR2 YYREEE (reference sequence). The CDR3 spans 14 residues. This chain's CDR3 is CASSLTGQAYEQYF. The CDR3 nucleotides read TGTGCCAGCAGCTTGACGGGACAAGCCTACGAGCAGTACTTC.

This chain links TRBV7-6 with TRBJ2-1, with 11 bases lining up with TRBD2. With 5 bases clipped from V and 7 bases from J, the junction kept 16 bases outside the gene matches. This CDR3 has 18 residues. Per germline, CDR1 SGHVS and CDR2 FNYEAQ. CDR3 amino acids: CASSVETSGTRSGNEQFF. In DNA form, the CDR3 reads TGTGCCAGCAGCGTTGAGACTAGCGGGACCCGATCCGGGAATGAGCAGTTCTTC.

This clone showed up just a few times. This chain connects TRBV10-2 to TRBJ2-3; 8 nucleotides agree with TRBD2. There are 15 residues in the CDR3. Germline lookup yields CDR1 WSHSY and CDR2 SAAADI. With V trimmed by 10 bases and J by 0 bases, 9 bases remained unmatched. As DNA, the CDR3 is TGCGCCACTGAACGGACTAGCCAGAGCACAGATACGCAGTATTTT. Translated: CATERTSQSTDTQYF.

This clone occurred once. The CDR3 protein is CASSPSSGREPDTQYF. In DNA form, the CDR3 reads TGTGCCAGCAGCCCCAGTAGTGGCAGGGAGCCAGATACGCAGTATTTT. This sequence joins TRBV7-8 and TRBJ2-3; D may correspond to TRBD1 or TRBD2 (5 bases each). Trimming removed 5 bases at V and 4 bases at J, with 19 bases between. The CDR3 runs to 16 residues. Looked up from germline, CDR1 is SGHVS and CDR2 is FQNEAQ.

This chain links TRBV29-1 with TRBJ2-5, with D unresolved. This CDR3 comprises 13 residues. V was shortened by 3 bases and J by 0 bases, with 8 bases between the two germline ends. CDR1 is SQVTM and CDR2 is ANQGSEA in the germline V gene. Here the CDR3 reads CSVETTYQETQYF. The CDR3, as DNA: TGCAGCGTTGAGACAACGTACCAAGAGACCCAGTACTTC.

This rearrangement joins TRBV11-3 to TRBJ1-1; D possibly corresponds to TRBD1 (5 bases). The CDR3 is made up of 13 amino acids. V was pared by 7 bases and J by 3 bases, with 12 bases between. The germline CDR1 and CDR2 sequences are SGHNT and YENEEA. The CDR3, as DNA: TGTGCCAGCAACCAGGGATACGACACTGAAGCTTTCTTT. Amino acid sequence: CASNQGYDTEAFF.

The chain recombines TRBV7-9 with TRBJ1-6; no clear D. Trimming took 7 bases from V and 7 from J, leaving 8 bases between them. The CDR3 length is 12 residues. Germline values: CDR1 SEHNR, CDR2 FQNEAQ (reference sequence). The CDR3 region has the DNA TGTGCCAGCACCGACCAAAATTCACCCCTCCACTTT. The encoded protein is CASTDQNSPLHF.

There are a few counts of this clone. V gene TRBV19 combines with J gene TRBJ2-7; TRBD1 might be the D (6 bases). V gave up 4 bases and J gave up 5 bases, with 15 bases separating them. This CDR3 has 14 residues. The germline V gene has CDR1 LNHDA and CDR2 SQIVND (reference sequence). CDR3: CASSTQGEVDEQYF. For the CDR3, the DNA is TGTGCCAGTAGTACACAGGGAGAAGTCGACGAGCAGTACTTC.

J is TRBJ2-3 and V is TRBV9, with 10 bases aligning to TRBD2. V dropped 1 base and J dropped 2; count of bases not matched to a gene: 10. The V gene's germline CDR1 is SGDLS and CDR2 YYNGEE. This CDR3 spans 18 amino acids. The CDR3 reads CASSVSLAGVLVTDTQYF. CDR3 in DNA: TGTGCCAGCAGCGTATCCCTAGCGGGAGTATTAGTCACAGATACGCAGTATTTT. Together with reference TRBV9 and TRBJ2-3, the CDR3 gives the full variable domain: DSGVTQTPKHLITATGQRVTLRCSPRSGDLSVYWYQQSLDQGLQFLIQYYNGEERAKGNILERFSAQQFPDLHSELNLSSLELGDSALYFCASSVSLAGVLVTDTQYFGPGTRLTVL.